This T cell receptor (beta chain) is from a study of blood T cells in healthy people across ages. Study-wide results and limits: The unsorted PBMCs prevented any conclusive comparison of naive versus antigen-experienced cells.

Sample-barcoded 5' priming and a J-beta primer mix drove a second PCR of about 6 to 12 cycles. Each CDR3 protein is one row after TCRdb ran MiXCR on the 5' RACE reads. The sample lists about 1.1 million distinct CDR3 sequences, 35% to 40% occurring once. Note on this clonotype: The target antigen is unknown.

The CDR3 length is 16 residues. V gave up 0 bases and J gave up 7 bases, with 19 bases separating them. Germline V gene sequence: CDR1 LGHDT, CDR2 YNNKEL (reference sequence). Material: blood. The chain is built from TRBV3-1 and TRBJ2-7; D may correspond to TRBD1 or TRBD2 (5 bases each). This receptor was obtained from a man younger than 30 in good health. This chain's CDR3 is CASSQDLGRNYNEQYF. CDR3 in DNA: TGTGCCAGCAGCCAAGATTTGGGACGCAACTACAATGAGCAGTACTTC.